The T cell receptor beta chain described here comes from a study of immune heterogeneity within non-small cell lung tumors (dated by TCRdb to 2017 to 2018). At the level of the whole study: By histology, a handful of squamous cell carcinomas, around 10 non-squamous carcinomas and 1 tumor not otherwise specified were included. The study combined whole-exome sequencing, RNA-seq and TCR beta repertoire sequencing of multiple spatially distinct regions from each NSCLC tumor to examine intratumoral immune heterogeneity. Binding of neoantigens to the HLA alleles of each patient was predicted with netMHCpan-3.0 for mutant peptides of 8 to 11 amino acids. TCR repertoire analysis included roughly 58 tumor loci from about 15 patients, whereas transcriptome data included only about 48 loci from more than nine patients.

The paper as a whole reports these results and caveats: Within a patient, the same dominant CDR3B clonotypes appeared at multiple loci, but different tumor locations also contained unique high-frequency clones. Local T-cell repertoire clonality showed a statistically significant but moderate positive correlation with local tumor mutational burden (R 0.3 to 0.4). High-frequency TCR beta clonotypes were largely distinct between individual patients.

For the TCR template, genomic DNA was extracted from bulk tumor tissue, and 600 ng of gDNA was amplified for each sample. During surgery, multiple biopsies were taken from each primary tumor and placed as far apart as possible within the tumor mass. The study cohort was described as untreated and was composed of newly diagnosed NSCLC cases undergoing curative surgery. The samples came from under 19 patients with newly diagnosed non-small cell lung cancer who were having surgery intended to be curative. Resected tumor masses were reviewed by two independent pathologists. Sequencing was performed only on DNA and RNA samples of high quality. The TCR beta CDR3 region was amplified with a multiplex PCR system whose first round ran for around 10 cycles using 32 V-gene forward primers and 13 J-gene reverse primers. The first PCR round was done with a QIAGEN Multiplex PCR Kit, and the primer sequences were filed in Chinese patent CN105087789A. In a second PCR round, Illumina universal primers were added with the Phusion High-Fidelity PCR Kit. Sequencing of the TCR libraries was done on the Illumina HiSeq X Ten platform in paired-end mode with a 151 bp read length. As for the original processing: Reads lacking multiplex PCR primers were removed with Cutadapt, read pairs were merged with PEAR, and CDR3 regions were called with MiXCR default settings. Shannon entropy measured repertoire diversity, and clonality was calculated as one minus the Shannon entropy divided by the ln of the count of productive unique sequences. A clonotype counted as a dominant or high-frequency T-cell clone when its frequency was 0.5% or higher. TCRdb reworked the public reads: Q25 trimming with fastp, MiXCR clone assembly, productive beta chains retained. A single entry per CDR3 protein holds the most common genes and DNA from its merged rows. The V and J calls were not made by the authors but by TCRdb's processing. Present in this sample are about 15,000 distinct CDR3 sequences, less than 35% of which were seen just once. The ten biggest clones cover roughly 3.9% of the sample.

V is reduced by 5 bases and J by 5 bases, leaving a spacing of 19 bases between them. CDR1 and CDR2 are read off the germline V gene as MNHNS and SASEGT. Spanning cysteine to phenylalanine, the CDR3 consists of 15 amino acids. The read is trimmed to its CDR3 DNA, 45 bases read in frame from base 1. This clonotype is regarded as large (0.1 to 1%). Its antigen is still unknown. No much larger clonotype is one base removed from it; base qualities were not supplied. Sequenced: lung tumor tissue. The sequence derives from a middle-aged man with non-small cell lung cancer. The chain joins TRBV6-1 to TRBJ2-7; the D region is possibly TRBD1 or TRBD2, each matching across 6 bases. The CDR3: CASSYSAEGGHEQYF. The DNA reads TGTGCCAGCAGTTACAGCGCGGAGGGGGGCCACGAGCAGTACTTC.